The 11 T cell receptor beta chains below come from one sample, sequenced in a study of blood T cell repertoires in COVID-19. The method was immunoSEQ multiplex PCR; TCRdb's version includes in-frame clones alone and lacks a portion of them. The sample yields about 120,000 clones, about 79% seen once. Sequencing was carried out using peripheral blood. The receptors were gathered from a woman of 80 years or more with acute or convalescent COVID-19.

The chain carries TRBV5-1 and TRBJ1-1; a possible D gene is TRBD1 (5 bases). Germline CDR1 reads SGHRS; CDR2 reads YFSETQ. The CDR3 runs to 13 residues. Trimming removed 3 bases at V and 8 bases at J, with 14 bases between. CDR3: CASSSLSGAEAFF. CDR3 sequence (DNA): TGCGCCAGCAGCTCCCTCAGTGGGGCAGAAGCTTTCTTT.

The CDR3 DNA follows: TGTGCAAGTCGCTCAGGGGGATCTGATGGCTACACCTTC. Translating gives CASRSGGSDGYTF. The V and J genes are TRBV12-2 and TRBJ1-2; no DNA check was done on the table's D call, TRBD1. TRBV12-2 is assigned pseudogene status. The length of the CDR3 is 13 residues.

This clone was seen a handful of times. The chain carries TRBV30 and TRBJ1-6; D gene ambiguous. The germline gives CDR1 GTSNPN, CDR2 SVGIG (reference sequence). The CDR3 is made up of 13 amino acids. Trimming took off 3 bases at V and 6 bases at J, with 9 bases between the two ends. DNA of the CDR3: TGTGCCTGGAGAATCAATTTTAATTCACCCCTCCACTTT. Translated: CAWRINFNSPLHF.

The chain recombines TRBV18 with TRBJ1-3; perhaps TRBD1 as D (6 bases). With 1 base removed from V and 0 bases from J, the gap between germline ends came to 22 bases. From germline, CDR1 is KGHSH and CDR2 LQKENI. The CDR3 sequence is 20 residues long. The CDR3 sequence: CASSPLSGADSSFSGNTIYF. In DNA form, the CDR3 reads TGTGCCAGCTCACCACTCTCGGGTGCGGACAGCTCTTTCTCTGGAAACACCATATATTTT.

V is TRBV27 and J is TRBJ2-5; maybe TRBD1 (6 bases). CDR1 MNHEY and CDR2 SMNVEV come from the germline V gene (reference sequence). The CDR3 consists of 14 residues. The ends were cut back, 6 bases at V and 5 bases at J, with 16 bases in the middle. The CDR3 DNA is TGTGCCAGCAGAAACCCAGGGGAGTGGGAGACCCAGTACTTC. Protein sequence: CASRNPGEWETQYF.

This clone occurred once. The chain carries TRBV15 and TRBJ2-5, with D possibly being TRBD1 (6 bases). Germline lookup yields CDR1 LNHNV and CDR2 YYDKDF (reference sequence). V lost 8 bases to trimming and J lost 4 bases, with 17 bases between them. The CDR3 consists of 14 residues. CDR3 sequence: CATSRTDLLETQYF. The CDR3 bases are TGTGCCACCTCTAGGACAGACTTATTAGAGACCCAGTACTTC. The variable domain in full, with the rest retrieved from reference TRBV15 and TRBJ2-5, is DAMVIQNPRYQVTQFGKPVTLSCSQTLNHNVMYWYQQKSSQAPKLLFHYYDKDFNNEADTPDNFQSRRPNTSFCFLDIRSPGLGDTAMYLCATSRTDLLETQYFGPGTRLLVL.

The chain is built from TRBV21-1 and TRBJ2-7; the table's D call TRBD1 went unverified against the DNA. TRBV21-1 is labeled a pseudogene. The CDR3 is made up of 16 amino acids. The DNA of the CDR3 is TGTGCCAGCAGCAAAGGTAGGGGCAACTTCATGGACGAGCAGTACTTC. It encodes CASSKGRGNFMDEQYF.

The chain combines TRBV18 with TRBJ2-3, with a tentative D call TRBD2 (5 bases). Germline V gene lookup returns CDR1 KGHSH and CDR2 LQKENI. CDR3 length: 13 residues. V was pared by 3 bases and J by 5 bases, with 9 bases between. DNA of the CDR3: TGTGCCAGCTCACCCGGGGTAGGAGATACGCAGTATTTT. It is translated as CASSPGVGDTQYF.

V is TRBV28 and J is TRBJ2-2; a possible D gene is TRBD1 (6 bases). The CDR3 spans 12 residues. Germline CDR1 reads MDHEN; CDR2 reads SYDVKM. Trimming removed 10 bases at V and 3 bases at J, with 9 bases between. The CDR3 sequence: CATGQYTGELFF. CDR3 DNA sequence: TGTGCCACCGGACAGTACACCGGGGAGCTGTTTTTT.

Concerning this clone itself: Distinct nucleotide sequences in the sample also encode this CDR3. The chain combines TRBV7-9 with TRBJ1-1; D is possibly TRBD1 (5 bases). The CDR3 length is 13 residues. Germline V gene sequence: CDR1 SEHNR, CDR2 FQNEAQ (reference sequence). V dropped 3 bases and J dropped 5 bases, with 10 bases sitting between them. The CDR3 reads CASSFRGGTEAFF. As DNA, the CDR3 is TGTGCCAGCAGCTTTCGGGGGGGTACTGAAGCTTTCTTT. Full variable domain (missing parts from reference TRBV7-9 and TRBJ1-1): DTGVSQNPRHKITKRGQNVTFRCDPISEHNRLYWYRQTLGQGPEFLTYFQNEAQLEKSRLLSDRFSAERPKGSFSTLEIQRTEQGDSAMYLCASSFRGGTEAFFGQGTRLTVV.

The chain couples TRBV7-2 to TRBJ2-1, with D possibly being TRBD2 (5 bases). Between the trimmed V and J ends, which lost 0 bases and 0 bases, there was a span of 9 bases. CDR3 size: 16 residues. Germline-derived CDR1 and CDR2 are SGHTA and FQGNSA. CDR3 DNA: TGTGCCAGCAGCTTAGCTTCTACTAGCTCCTACAATGAGCAGTTCTTC. Protein: CASSLASTSSYNEQFF.